The T cell receptor beta chain under discussion was sequenced for a study of regulatory T cells in long-lasting Graves disease. Time point of the sample: persistent/refractory GD, antithyroid drugs over 5 years with positive TRAb. PBMC-extracted RNA yielded the TCR library. The EDTA tubes were filled with around 9.2 milliliters of drawn peripheral blood. V dropped 6 bases and J dropped 1 base, with 15 bases sitting between them. The CDR3 is 15 amino acids. Germline V gene data show CDR1 as MNHNS and CDR2 as SASEGT. Relying on iRepertoire HTBI primers and Arm-PCR of CDR3 regions, the team built TCR beta libraries. TCRdb itself ran the multiplex PCR reads through MiXCR, one entry per CDR3 protein. This sample carries 500,000 to 800,000 distinct CDR3 sequences, around 30% of them seen once, and the ten largest clones take about two fifths.

This clonotype was sampled from a female donor with Graves disease. Here the sequenced sample was peripheral blood mononuclear cells (PBMCs), taken when the disease was refractory, from a patient treated with antithyroid drugs. The V and J genes are TRBV6-1 and TRBJ1-1; D gene uncertain. The CDR3 here is CASSRGSEENTEAFF. In nucleotides, the CDR3 is TGTGCCAGCAGCCGGGGTTCAGAGGAGAACACTGAAGCTTTCTTT.